The sequence of this T cell receptor (beta chain) was determined in a study of T cells in Graves' hyperthyroidism and ophthalmopathy. Trimming took 11 bases from V and 0 from J, leaving 7 bases between them. In germline, CDR1 is LNHDA, CDR2 SQIVND (reference sequence). The CDR3 spans 11 residues. What was amplified from RNA transcripts were TCR beta CDR3 regions. The HTBI primer set served for first-round RT-PCR of the TCR CDR3. TCRdb analysed the multiplex PCR reads with MiXCR anew, one entry per CDR3 protein. The data hold approximately 600,000 distinct CDR3 sequences, with about a fifth observed a single time.

The chain employs TRBV19 and TRBJ2-5, with D unresolved. The material sequenced was blood. The receptor was derived from a man aged 25 to 40 with Graves' ophthalmopathy. The CDR3 DNA follows: TGTGCCGTATCTGACCAAGAGACCCAGTACTTC. Translation gives CAVSDQETQYF.